What follows are 31 T cell receptor beta chains derived from one specimen sequenced in a study of T cells in Graves' hyperthyroidism and ophthalmopathy. Amplification of TCR beta CDR3 regions used RNA as the template. Primed by the HTBI set, a first-round RT-PCR was run on the TCR CDR3. Via MiXCR, TCRdb re-called the multiplex PCR reads, giving one row per CDR3 protein. The sample includes approximately 700,000 distinct CDR3 sequences, 45% of them seen just once. What was sequenced was peripheral blood or thyroid tissue (not recorded which). Every receptor here comes from an adult man with Graves' disease, either hyperthyroidism or ophthalmopathy (not recorded which).

The gene calls are TRBV27 and TRBJ1-6; D gene ambiguous. Trimming took off 3 bases at V and 9 bases at J, with 6 bases between the two ends. From germline, CDR1 is MNHEY and CDR2 SMNVEV (reference sequence). This CDR3 is built from 12 residues. CDR3 nucleotide sequence: TGTGCCAGCAGTTTCCGTCTTTCACCCCTCCACTTT. Residues: CASSFRLSPLHF.

This clonotype showed up just a few times. The chain links TRBV25-1 to TRBJ1-4, with D perhaps matching TRBD1 (5 bases). Germline V gene data show CDR1 as MGHDK and CDR2 as SYGVNS. The V end lost 7 bases, the J end lost 7 bases, and 19 bases lay between the germline ends. The CDR3 consists of 15 residues. DNA of the CDR3: TGTGCCAGCACCCTCAGCGGGGGAGTGATTGAAAAACTGTTTTTT. Protein product: CASTLSGGVIEKLFF.

The rearrangement uses TRBV24-1 and TRBJ1-5, with D perhaps matching TRBD1 (5 bases). Germline CDR1 is KGHDR and CDR2 is SFDVKD. Trimming cost V 7 bases and J 0 bases, with 12 bases left between them. CDR3 length: 15 residues. The chain's CDR3 is CATSGLGVSNQPQHF. The DNA for the CDR3 is TGTGCCACCAGCGGCCTAGGGGTTAGCAATCAGCCCCAGCATTTT.

Remarks on this clonotype: The germline gene is not matched at one end of the junction; a read error may be the cause. This chain joins TRBV14 and TRBJ1-4, with D possibly TRBD1 on 5 matching bases. CDR1 SGHDN and CDR2 FVKESK come from the germline V gene. The CDR3 totals 12 residues. The CDR3 here is CASSAGREKLVF. In nucleotides, the CDR3 is TGTGCCAGCAGCGCGGGACGCGAAAAACTGGTTTTT.

A few counts support this clonotype. Germline and junction disagree at one end, which may indicate a read error. The chain couples TRBV10-3 to TRBJ1-5; D ambiguous. The CDR3 is 16 residues long. CDR1 is ENHRY, CDR2 SYGVKD, per germline. DNA for the CDR3: TGTGCCAGCAGTAAAATAGGACGAAATAGCAATCAGCCCCAGCATTTT. This translates into CASSKIGRNSNQPQHF.

V usage is TRBV10-3 and J usage is TRBJ2-7; D gene ambiguous. Germline values: CDR1 ENHRY, CDR2 SYGVKD. The V and J ends lost 10 bases and 1 base respectively, with 20 bases between them. There are 15 residues in the CDR3. The CDR3 protein is CASSHLGARSYEQYF. CDR3 DNA sequence: TGTGCCAGCAGCCACTTGGGTGCGAGATCCTACGAGCAGTACTTC.

In this sample, this clonotype turned up a few times. This chain joins TRBV19 and TRBJ2-2; 8 positions match TRBD2. Germline V lookup: CDR1 LNHDA, CDR2 SQIVND (reference sequence). CDR3 length: 15 amino acids. Germline trimming cut 8 bases from V and 5 bases from J; bases unmatched to any gene: 10. This CDR3 is CASQLAAQRTGELFF. The CDR3 DNA is TGTGCCAGTCAACTAGCGGCCCAGCGAACCGGGGAGCTGTTTTTT.

A remark on this clonotype: A read error is possible here, since a much larger clone lies one base away. The CDR3 is CASSLGGVDETQYF. Here the CDR3 DNA reads TGTGCCAGCAGCCTCGGGGGAGTCGATGAGACCCAGTACTTC. The V and J genes are TRBV7-3 and TRBJ2-5, with D possibly TRBD2 on 6 matching bases. The CDR3 runs 14 residues. The V end lost 5 bases, the J end lost 5 bases, and 15 bases lay between the germline ends. Germline values: CDR1 SGHTA, CDR2 FQGTGA.

The chain links TRBV12-3 or TRBV12-4 to TRBJ1-3; a weak D match, TRBD1 (5 bases). CDR3 size: 15 residues. The V gene lost 5 bases and the J gene lost 4 bases, with 15 bases spanning the gap. This CDR3 reads CASSDPAGFGNTIYF. The CDR3 region has the DNA TGTGCCAGCAGTGATCCGGCAGGGTTCGGAAACACCATATATTTT.

The chain carries TRBV2 and TRBJ2-2; TRBD1 matches at 7 bases. After removal of 6 bases from V and 1 base from J, the junction contained 11 bases not matched to a gene. The CDR3 runs 17 residues. Looked up from germline, CDR1 is SNHLY and CDR2 is FYNNEI. The CDR3 loop is CASSADRDRKNTGELFF. CDR3 in DNA: TGTGCCAGCAGCGCGGATCGGGACAGAAAGAACACCGGGGAGCTGTTTTTT.

This clonotype came up many times. J is TRBJ1-6 and V is TRBV6-5; maybe TRBD1 (5 bases). CDR1 and CDR2 (germline): MNHEY, SVGAGI. The CDR3 runs to 14 residues. The V end lost 5 bases, the J end lost 6 bases, and 11 bases lay between the germline ends. The CDR3 coding sequence is TGTGCCAGCAGTCCGGGACCGCTTAATTCACCCCTCCACTTT. It translates to CASSPGPLNSPLHF.

This clonotype was seen a few times. The chain employs TRBV12-3 or TRBV12-4 and TRBJ1-1; TRBD1 is a possible D gene (5 bases). CDR3 length: 13 amino acids. Trimming stripped 3 bases from V and 11 bases from J, with 16 bases between. CDR3 bases: TGTGCCAGCAGTTTCACAGGCGGTGAGAAGGCTTTCTTT. Amino acid sequence: CASSFTGGEKAFF.

This clonotype was picked up one time. The gene calls are TRBV9 and TRBJ1-6; tentatively, D is TRBD1 (6 bases). Trimming stripped 10 bases from V and 8 bases from J, with 19 bases between. CDR3 length: 14 amino acids. Germline assignment: CDR1 SGDLS and CDR2 YYNGEE. The CDR3 DNA sequence: TGTGCCTGGGGGGCCTGGCGGAGACATTCACCCCTCCACTTT. Translation gives CAWGAWRRHSPLHF.

The rearrangement uses TRBV7-9 and TRBJ1-2; weak D call: TRBD1 (6 bases). The CDR3 contains 16 residues. The V gene lost 7 bases and the J gene lost 5 bases, with 23 bases spanning the gap. Germline loops: CDR1 SEHNR, CDR2 FQNEAQ (reference sequence). The CDR3 nucleotides read TGTGCCAGCATACGCGGGACACCGCAAGGCGTTTATGGCTACACCTTC. It specifies CASIRGTPQGVYGYTF.

This chain links TRBV6-5 with TRBJ2-5, with TRBD2 identical over 11 bases. Germline values: CDR1 MNHEY, CDR2 SVGAGI. The CDR3 runs to 15 residues. V lost 4 bases, J lost 2 bases, and 3 bases stayed unmatched. This CDR3 is CASSWTSGPQETQYF. The CDR3, as DNA: TGTGCCAGCAGTTGGACTAGCGGGCCTCAAGAGACCCAGTACTTC.

Note on this clonotype: This CDR3 fails to terminate in the conserved phenylalanine or tryptophan, so it likely reflects a read error. The chain is built from TRBV5-1 and TRBJ1-2; no firm D call. The CDR3 length is 15 residues. Germline V gives CDR1 SGHRS, CDR2 YFSETQ. The V gene lost 6 bases and the J gene lost 7 bases, with 22 bases spanning the gap. For the CDR3, the DNA is TGCGCCAGCACTGAACGCGGAGGGCTGGCCGCTGGCTACACCGTC. Translated: CASTERGGLAAGYTV.

This clonotype was recorded at least ten times. This chain uses TRBV6-5 with TRBJ1-1, with 9 bases matching TRBD1. V shed 5 bases, J shed 4 bases, and the junction held 11 bases outside the gene matches. Germline V lookup: CDR1 MNHEY, CDR2 SVGAGI. The CDR3 totals 16 residues. CDR3 sequence: CASSPRQGGFGTEAFF. The CDR3 DNA reads TGTGCCAGCAGTCCTCGACAGGGGGGGTTTGGCACTGAAGCTTTCTTT.

This clonotype showed up just a few times. This chain connects TRBV7-8 to TRBJ1-6; D call uncertain. With 3 bases removed from V and 6 bases from J, the gap between germline ends came to 15 bases. Germline CDR1 reads SGHVS; CDR2 reads FQNEAQ. The CDR3 is 16 amino acids. In DNA form, the CDR3 reads TGTGCCAGCAGCTTCGAAGGAAGGCACCTTAATTCACCCCTCCACTTT. It specifies CASSFEGRHLNSPLHF. Full variable domain (missing parts from reference TRBV7-8 and TRBJ1-6): GAGVSQSPRYKVAKRGQDVALRCDPISGHVSLFWYQQALGQGPEFLTYFQNEAQLDKSGLPSDRFFAERPEGSVSTLKIQRTQQEDSAVYLCASSFEGRHLNSPLHFGNGTRLTVT.

This clonotype was seen more than once but under ten times. The V gene is TRBV2, the J gene TRBJ1-5, with unresolved D. Germline V lookup: CDR1 SNHLY, CDR2 FYNNEI. V lost 6 bases, J lost 0 bases, and 9 bases lay in between. The CDR3 has 14 residues. CDR3 DNA: TGTGCCAGCAGAAATTTAAGTAGCAATCAGCCCCAGCATTTT. Protein product: CASRNLSSNQPQHF.

The chain recombines TRBV15 with TRBJ1-5; 8 bases line up with TRBD1. This CDR3 comprises 17 residues. Germline lookup yields CDR1 LNHNV and CDR2 YYDKDF (reference sequence). V lost 0 bases, J lost 3 bases, and 7 bases stayed unmatched. CDR3 nucleotide sequence: TGTGCCACCAGCAGAGACCTGACAGGGGCTTACAATCAGCCCCAGCATTTT. Translated, it gives CATSRDLTGAYNQPQHF.

This clonotype has a handful of counts. V and J are TRBV20-1 and TRBJ1-1; D is undetermined. Germline V gene lookup returns CDR1 DFQATT and CDR2 SNEGSKA (reference sequence). The CDR3 is 12 residues long. Trimming removed 5 bases from V and 0 bases from J, with 7 bases in between. In DNA, the CDR3 is TGCAGTGCTGGAACACTGAACACTGAAGCTTTCTTT. Residues: CSAGTLNTEAFF.

This clonotype was counted ten times or more. The chain joins TRBV2 to TRBJ1-1; D remains unclear. The length of the CDR3 is 13 residues. With 9 bases removed from V and 2 bases from J, the gap between germline ends came to 13 bases. The germline V gene has CDR1 SNHLY and CDR2 FYNNEI. The CDR3 protein is CARERAENTEAFF. As DNA, the CDR3 is TGTGCCAGAGAACGGGCGGAAAACACTGAAGCTTTCTTT. The whole variable domain, remainder taken from reference TRBV2 and TRBJ1-1, is EPEVTQTPSHQVTQMGQEVILRCVPISNHLYFYWYRQILGQKVEFLVSFYNNEISEKSEIFDDQFSVERPDGSNFTLKIRSTKLEDSAMYFCARERAENTEAFFGQGTRLTVV.

The chain couples TRBV7-8 to TRBJ2-6; possible D gene TRBD2, 6 bases. Germline V gene data show CDR1 as SGHVS and CDR2 as FQNEAQ. The CDR3 extends over 16 amino acids. Trimming left V 5 bases short and J 0 bases short, with 11 bases between. This CDR3 reads CASSAGPLSGANVLTF. The CDR3, as DNA: TGTGCCAGCAGCGCGGGACCTCTCTCTGGGGCCAACGTCCTGACTTTC. Combining the CDR3 with reference TRBV7-8 and TRBJ2-6 gives the whole variable domain GAGVSQSPRYKVAKRGQDVALRCDPISGHVSLFWYQQALGQGPEFLTYFQNEAQLDKSGLPSDRFFAERPEGSVSTLKIQRTQQEDSAVYLCASSAGPLSGANVLTFGAGSRLTVL.

This clonotype came up many times. An end of the junction does not agree with germline; a read error may underlie this. J is TRBJ1-5 and V is TRBV7-2; a weak D match, TRBD1 (6 bases). The CDR3 sequence is 13 residues long. Germline CDR1 is SGHTA and CDR2 is FQGNSA. The CDR3 spells CASSLGRGQPQHF. CDR3 DNA sequence: TGTGCTAGCAGCTTAGGAAGGGGGCAGCCCCAGCATTTT.

The chain employs TRBV5-6 and TRBJ1-5, with unresolved D. V was trimmed by 0 bases and J by 0 bases, leaving 7 bases between them. The germline CDR1 and CDR2 sequences are SGHDT and YYEEEE. The CDR3 is 15 residues long. In nucleotides, the CDR3 is TGTGCCAGCAGCTTGGCCCGGAATAGCAATCAGCCCCAGCATTTT. The encoded protein is CASSLARNSNQPQHF.

This sequence joins TRBV5-1 and TRBJ1-1; D is perhaps TRBD1 (6 bases). The CDR3 is 17 residues long. V lost 4 bases to trimming and J lost 0 bases, with 19 bases between them. Germline lookup yields CDR1 SGHRS and CDR2 YFSETQ. The DNA of the CDR3 is TGCGCCAGCAGCAAGGGACATAGCATTGCCATGAACACTGAAGCTTTCTTT. As protein: CASSKGHSIAMNTEAFF.

This CDR3 reads CASSQDGSRLNTEAFF. The CDR3 DNA follows: TGTGCCAGCAGCCAAGATGGTTCCAGGCTGAACACTGAAGCTTTCTTT. The V and J genes are TRBV7-2 and TRBJ1-1, with D uncertain. The V end lost 5 bases, the J end lost 0 bases, and 16 bases lay between the germline ends. Germline-derived CDR1 and CDR2 are SGHTA and FQGNSA. This CDR3 has 16 amino acids. The whole variable domain, remainder taken from reference TRBV7-2 and TRBJ1-1, is GAGVSQSPSNKVTEKGKDVELRCDPISGHTALYWYRQSLGQGLEFLIYFQGNSAPDKSGLPSDRFSAERTGGSVSTLTIQRTQQEDSAVYLCASSQDGSRLNTEAFFGQGTRLTVV.

This clonotype was recorded a few times. The V and J genes are TRBV20-1 and TRBJ1-5; unclear D gene. There are 15 residues in the CDR3. Germline V gene data show CDR1 as DFQATT and CDR2 as SNEGSKA (reference sequence). Trimming removed 5 bases at V and 0 bases at J, with 14 bases between. The CDR3 is CSASKGTISNQPQHF. CDR3 coding DNA: TGCAGTGCTTCTAAGGGTACGATTAGCAATCAGCCCCAGCATTTT.

V usage is TRBV12-3 or TRBV12-4 and J usage is TRBJ2-5; D is undetermined. The CDR3 runs to 15 residues. Trimming shortened V by 2 bases and J by 2 bases, and 12 bases separated the two germline ends. CDR3 bases: TGTGCCAGCAGTTTAAGTAAGGGCGGTCAAGAGACCCAGTACTTC. Protein: CASSLSKGGQETQYF.

The chain links TRBV19 to TRBJ2-5, with 7 positions matching TRBD1. J gave up 6 bases and V 5 bases, and 6 bases lay outside the gene matches. Germline CDR1 is LNHDA and CDR2 is SQIVND (reference sequence). The CDR3 contains 13 residues. The CDR3 loop is CASSLQGEQTQYF. As DNA, the CDR3 is TGTGCCAGTAGTCTCCAGGGGGAACAGACCCAGTACTTC.

The chain recombines TRBV10-3 with TRBJ2-2; a weak D match, TRBD2 (6 bases). Germline-derived CDR1 and CDR2 are ENHRY and SYGVKD. Deletions cut 11 bases from V and 3 bases from J, with 13 bases between. The CDR3 is 13 residues long. This CDR3 reads CAVREIDTGELFF. Written as DNA, the CDR3 is TGTGCCGTTCGGGAGATTGACACCGGGGAGCTGTTTTTT.